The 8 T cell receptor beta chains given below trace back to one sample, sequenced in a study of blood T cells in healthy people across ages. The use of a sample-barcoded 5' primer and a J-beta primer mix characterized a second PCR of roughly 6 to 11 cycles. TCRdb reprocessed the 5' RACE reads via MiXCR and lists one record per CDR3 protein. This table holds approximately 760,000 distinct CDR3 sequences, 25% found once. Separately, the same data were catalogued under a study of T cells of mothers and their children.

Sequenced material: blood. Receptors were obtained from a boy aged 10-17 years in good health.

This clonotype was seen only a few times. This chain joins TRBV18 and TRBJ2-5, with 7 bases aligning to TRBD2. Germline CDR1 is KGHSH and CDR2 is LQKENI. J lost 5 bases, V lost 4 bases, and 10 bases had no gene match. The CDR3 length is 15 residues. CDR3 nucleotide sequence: TGTGCCAGCTCACGAAGCCGGGACTACAGGGAGACCCAGTACTTC. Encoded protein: CASSRSRDYRETQYF.

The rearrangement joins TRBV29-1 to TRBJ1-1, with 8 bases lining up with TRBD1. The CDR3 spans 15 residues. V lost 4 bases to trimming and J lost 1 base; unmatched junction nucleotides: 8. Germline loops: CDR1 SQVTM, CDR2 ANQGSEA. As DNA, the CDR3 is TGCAGCGTTGTACCCAGGGGGCTGGCGAACACTGAAGCTTTCTTT. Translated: CSVVPRGLANTEAFF.

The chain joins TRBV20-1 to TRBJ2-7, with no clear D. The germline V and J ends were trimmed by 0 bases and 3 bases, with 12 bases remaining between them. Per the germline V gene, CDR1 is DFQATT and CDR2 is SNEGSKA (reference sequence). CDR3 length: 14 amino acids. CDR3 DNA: TGCAGTGCTAGAGATCCCGCGGATGTCTACGAGCAGTACTTC. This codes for CSARDPADVYEQYF.

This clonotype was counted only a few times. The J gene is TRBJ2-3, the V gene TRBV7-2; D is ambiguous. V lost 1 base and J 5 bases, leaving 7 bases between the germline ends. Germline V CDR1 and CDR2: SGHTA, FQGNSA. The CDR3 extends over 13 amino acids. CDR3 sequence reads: CASSLVMEDTQYF. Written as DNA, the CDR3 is TGTGCCAGCAGCTTAGTGATGGAAGATACGCAGTATTTT.

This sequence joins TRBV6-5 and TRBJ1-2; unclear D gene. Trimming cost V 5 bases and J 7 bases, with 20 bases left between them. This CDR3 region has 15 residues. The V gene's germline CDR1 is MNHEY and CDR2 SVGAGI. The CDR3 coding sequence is TGTGCCAGCAGTCGGGCTACGACGGTGATGGGTGGCTACACCTTC. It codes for CASSRATTVMGGYTF.

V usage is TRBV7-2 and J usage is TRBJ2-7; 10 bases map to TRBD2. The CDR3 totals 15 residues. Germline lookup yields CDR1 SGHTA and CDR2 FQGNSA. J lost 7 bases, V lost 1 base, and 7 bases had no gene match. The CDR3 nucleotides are TGTGCCAGCAGCTTAGGAGCGGGGGGGCCGTTAGAGCAGTACTTC. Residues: CASSLGAGGPLEQYF.

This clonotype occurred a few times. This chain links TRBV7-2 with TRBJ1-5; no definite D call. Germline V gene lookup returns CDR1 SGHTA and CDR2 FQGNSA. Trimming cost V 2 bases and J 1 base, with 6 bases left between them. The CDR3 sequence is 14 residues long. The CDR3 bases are TGTGCCAGCAGCTTACAGTTCAGCAATCAGCCCCAGCATTTT. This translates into CASSLQFSNQPQHF.

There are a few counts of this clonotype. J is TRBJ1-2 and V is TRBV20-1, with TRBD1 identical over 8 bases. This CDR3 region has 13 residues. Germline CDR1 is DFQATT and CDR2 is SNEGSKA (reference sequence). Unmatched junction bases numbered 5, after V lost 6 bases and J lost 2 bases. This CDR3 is CSALDRGNYGYTF. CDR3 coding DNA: TGCAGTGCACTTGACAGGGGAAACTATGGCTACACCTTC.